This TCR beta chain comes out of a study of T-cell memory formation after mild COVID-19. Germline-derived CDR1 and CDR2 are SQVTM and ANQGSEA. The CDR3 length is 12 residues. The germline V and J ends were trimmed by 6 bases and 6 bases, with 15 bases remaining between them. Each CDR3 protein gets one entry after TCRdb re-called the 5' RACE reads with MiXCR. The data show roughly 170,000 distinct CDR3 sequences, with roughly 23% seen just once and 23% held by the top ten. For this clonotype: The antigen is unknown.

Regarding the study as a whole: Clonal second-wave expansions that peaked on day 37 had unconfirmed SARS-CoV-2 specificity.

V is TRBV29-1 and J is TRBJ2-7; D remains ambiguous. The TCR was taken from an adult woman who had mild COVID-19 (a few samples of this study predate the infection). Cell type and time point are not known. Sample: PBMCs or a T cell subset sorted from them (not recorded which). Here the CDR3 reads CSVAGPRAEQYF. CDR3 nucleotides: TGCAGCGTCGCCGGACCTAGGGCCGAGCAGTACTTC.